The entry that follows covers one TCR beta chain sequence. Its specific antigen is unknown. Base qualities are missing; no much larger clone stands one base away. TCRbeta CDR3 regions were amplified from genomic DNA using the immunoSEQ Assay, a bias-controlled multiplex PCR. The paper's data handling went like this. The number of nucleated cells in each sample was estimated from the amplification of reference gene primers within the assay. To quantify the absolute abundance of each unique TCRbeta CDR3 rearrangement, sequence reads were collapsed and filtered. For each sample, productive Simpson clonality was calculated by taking the square root of Simpson's diversity index across productive rearrangements. TCRdb limited this immuneACCESS table to in-frame rearrangements with V and J called. A share of clones is missing; checked studies link under half to unresolved V genes, and the rest is unexplained. The V and J calls and clone size come from that table; D and trimming were worked out from the DNA. This sample holds over 200,000 clones; roughly 85% were observed only once. The top ten constitute about 2% of the sample.

The data are from a study of blood T cell repertoires in COVID-19 (TCRdb year 2020). With regard to the full study: The collaborator samples originated in the United States, Italy and Spain and spanned the acute and convalescent phases of COVID-19. The prospective study material was composed of cDNA or gDNA derived from T cells, B-cell-depleted T cells, or PBMCs. The dataset comprised deeply sampled blood TCRbeta repertoires from subjects exposed to, actively infected with, or recovered from COVID-19. The repertoires were made available in a free public database intended to serve as a resource for research on the immune response to SARS-CoV-2. The samples were drawn from two sources: the first 160 participants of the ongoing ImmuneRACE study, and over 1,000 subjects contributed by 6 global collaborators. A de-identified subject ID, COVID-19 status, age in years and sex were almost always included in the sample metadata. Where available, HLA class I and class II types were obtained from metadata supplied by the sample provider rather than from assay-based typing. The study at large found these results: How much clinical and demographic metadata was included differed by source and by participant, and the metadata was provided uncurated.

The cysteine opens and the phenylalanine closes a CDR3 of 15 amino acids. The only DNA kept is the CDR3, 45 bases in frame from the first base. Via the germline V gene, CDR1 is MNHEY and CDR2 SVGEGT. V loses 7 bases, J loses 5 bases, and the germline ends lie 18 bases apart. A second Seattle source provided samples from volunteer blood donors who had recovered from COVID-19. Each collaborating institution followed its own protocols to collect whole blood in K2EDTA tubes. For TCRbeta analysis, collaborator samples were shipped as frozen whole blood, as isolated PBMCs, or as DNA extracted from either sample type.

The sample comprised peripheral blood. This sequence uses TRBV6-2 or TRBV6-3 and TRBJ2-1; no confident D gene assignment can be made. This clonotype was sampled from a man aged 25 to 40 who had recovered from COVID-19. CDR3 reads: CASTPGRVGNNEQFF. Here is the DNA: TGTGCCAGCACCCCGGGCCGAGTTGGAAACAATGAGCAGTTCTTC.